This T cell receptor beta chain comes out of a study of T cells after yellow fever vaccination. 5'RACE template switching added a universal primer site and UMIs to TCR cDNA. Via MiXCR, TCRdb re-called the 5' RACE reads, giving one row per CDR3 protein. The profile shows 320,000 or so distinct CDR3 sequences, 8% to 9.5% of them singletons. The sample here was PBMCs, taken about 41 days after the first yellow fever vaccination. This clonotype was obtained from a man between 18 and 35 years old who received the YFV17D yellow fever vaccine.

CDR3 sequence reads: CASSQAGTGEYYGYTF. CDR3 bases: TGCGCCAGCAGCCAAGCAGGGACAGGGGAGTACTATGGCTACACCTTC. V gene TRBV4-1 combines with J gene TRBJ1-2; 10 nucleotides agree with TRBD1. Unmatched junction bases numbered 5, after V lost 1 base and J lost 3 bases. The CDR3 covers 16 residues. Germline V lookup: CDR1 MGHRA, CDR2 YSYEKL.